These 6 T cell receptor beta chains came from one sample sequenced in a study of T cell responses to AZD1222 COVID-19 vaccine. TCRdb keeps only in-frame clones here, not all; method: immunoSEQ multiplex PCR. This table holds some 110,000 clones, approximately 90% found once. The material sequenced was peripheral blood, taken 28 days after the second AZD1222 dose. The receptors were gathered from an adult who received the AZD1222 COVID-19 vaccine.

V is TRBV28 and J is TRBJ2-7; 7 nucleotides agree with TRBD2. Germline V gene sequence: CDR1 MDHEN, CDR2 SYDVKM. Trimming cost V 8 bases and J 4 bases; bases outside gene matches: 8. There are 13 residues in the CDR3. The CDR3 sequence is CASSAGGSYEQYF. The CDR3 nucleotides read TGTGCCAGCTCCGCGGGCGGGAGTTACGAGCAGTACTTC.

The CDR3 sequence: CASSVLAGSSYEQYF. In nucleotides, the CDR3 is TGTGCCAGCAGCGTACTAGCGGGAAGCTCCTACGAGCAGTACTTC. V gene TRBV9 combines with J gene TRBJ2-7; TRBD2 agrees at 9 bases. Germline values: CDR1 SGDLS, CDR2 YYNGEE. This CDR3 has 15 residues. J was trimmed by 0 bases and V by 1 base; bases with no gene match: 2.

The rearrangement links TRBV19 to TRBJ2-7, with D hard to call. The CDR3 covers 11 residues. Trimming removed 4 bases from V and 3 bases from J, with 4 bases in between. Per the germline V gene, CDR1 is LNHDA and CDR2 is SQIVND (reference sequence). The CDR3 here is CASSNGYEQYF. As DNA, the CDR3 is TGTGCCAGTAGTAACGGCTACGAGCAGTACTTC.

The J gene is TRBJ2-1, the V gene TRBV4-1, with D tentatively TRBD1 (5 bases). V lost 1 base to trimming and J lost 7 bases, with 8 bases between them. This CDR3 is 13 amino acids long. The V gene's germline CDR1 is MGHRA and CDR2 YSYEKL. In DNA form, the CDR3 reads TGCGCCAGCAGCCAAGGCAGGGATAATGAGCAGTTCTTC. It yields the protein CASSQGRDNEQFF.

The chain employs TRBV27 and TRBJ2-1, with D possibly being TRBD1 (5 bases). V was shortened by 8 bases and J by 1 base, with 15 bases between the two germline ends. The CDR3 is 15 amino acids. Germline CDR1 is MNHEY and CDR2 is SMNVEV (reference sequence). CDR3 nucleotides: TGTGCCAGCGGCGCAGGGATAATATCCTACAATGAGCAGTTCTTC. This gives the protein CASGAGIISYNEQFF.

This chain joins TRBV28 and TRBJ2-7; maybe TRBD2 (5 bases). Germline CDR1 is MDHEN and CDR2 is SYDVKM. The CDR3 has 15 residues. V lost 3 bases and J 0 bases, leaving 12 bases between the germline ends. As DNA, the CDR3 is TGTGCCAGCAGTTTGGTTGGCGGGTCCTCCTACGAGCAGTACTTC. This encodes CASSLVGGSSYEQYF.